The 10 T cell receptor beta chains listed next were all sequenced from one sample in a study of T cell repertoires in cytomegalovirus infection. One entry per CDR3 protein, called by TCRdb with MiXCR from the reads. The table has approximately 500,000 distinct CDR3 sequences, about 15% seen once. Sequencing input: CD8+ T cells from PBMCs. The receptors originated from a human donor in good health (CMV status not recorded). Some clones in this sample may be carry-over from other donors' samples.

At least ten counts were recorded for this clonotype. The rearrangement uses TRBV7-9 and TRBJ2-2; D may correspond to TRBD1 or TRBD2 (5 bases each). Germline loops: CDR1 SEHNR, CDR2 FQNEAQ (reference sequence). This CDR3 is built from 16 residues. With 7 bases removed from V and 2 bases from J, the gap between germline ends came to 17 bases. CDR3 sequence: CASTPEGYHNTGELFF. The DNA of the CDR3 is TGTGCCAGCACCCCTGAGGGGTACCATAACACCGGGGAGCTGTTTTTT.

The sample holds a few counts of this clonotype. The chain has TRBV12-5 and TRBJ1-5; 7 positions agree with TRBD1. V gave up 5 bases and J gave up 0 bases; unmatched junction bases: 7. The CDR3 is 16 amino acids. Germline assignment: CDR1 LGHNT and CDR2 FRNRAP. The DNA of the CDR3 is TGTGCTAGTGGTATCCAGACAGGGTATAGCAATCAGCCCCAGCATTTT. The encoded protein is CASGIQTGYSNQPQHF.

This clonotype was observed at least ten times. The chain is built from TRBV19 and TRBJ1-6; TRBD1 is a possible D gene (5 bases). This CDR3 is built from 14 residues. Germline V lookup: CDR1 LNHDA, CDR2 SQIVND (reference sequence). V gave up 7 bases and J gave up 7 bases, with 14 bases separating them. CDR3 region: CASIGGILNSPLHF. CDR3 DNA: TGTGCCAGTATTGGGGGAATATTGAATTCACCCCTCCACTTT.

The V call is TRBV9, the J call TRBJ2-1; no definite D call. Germline values: CDR1 SGDLS, CDR2 YYNGEE. V was pared by 3 bases and J by 10 bases, with 11 bases between. There are 12 residues in the CDR3. The CDR3 coding sequence is TGTGCCAGCAGCGCCGGACCCCAAGAGCAGTTCTTC. Encoded protein: CASSAGPQEQFF.

The gene calls are TRBV2 and TRBJ2-7; tentatively, D is TRBD1 (5 bases). The CDR3 sequence is 15 residues long. CDR1 and CDR2 (germline): SNHLY, FYNNEI. V shed 4 bases and J shed 1 base, with 14 bases lying between them. As DNA, the CDR3 is TGTGCCAGCAGTGGCCCGACAGATGATTCCTACGAGCAGTACTTC. It encodes CASSGPTDDSYEQYF.

This clonotype was recorded many times. This sequence joins TRBV7-6 and TRBJ1-1; D gene ambiguous. The V end lost 0 bases, the J end lost 4 bases, and 6 bases lay between the germline ends. The CDR3 sequence is 13 residues long. CDR1 SGHVS and CDR2 FNYEAQ come from the germline V gene. CDR3 in DNA: TGTGCCAGCAGCTTAGCAGAGGGCACTGAAGCTTTCTTT. Translating gives CASSLAEGTEAFF. The full variable domain, in which reference TRBV7-6 and TRBJ1-1 provide the parts outside the CDR3, is GAGVSQSPRYKVTKRGQDVALRCDPISGHVSLYWYRQALGQGPEFLTYFNYEAQQDKSGLPNDRFSAERPEGSISTLTIQRTEQRDSAMYRCASSLAEGTEAFFGQGTRLTVV.

This clonotype was counted only a few times. This could be a read error, since a much larger clone is one nucleotide away. The chain combines TRBV7-8 with TRBJ2-5; 7 nucleotides line up with TRBD1. From germline, CDR1 is SGHVS and CDR2 FQNEAQ. The CDR3 is 14 amino acids. V gave up 5 bases and J gave up 2 bases; unmatched junction bases: 5. The CDR3 DNA sequence: TGTGCCAGCAGCACACGACAGGGACAAGAGACCCAGTACTTC. Translating it yields CASSTRQGQETQYF.

This clonotype was counted many times. The J gene is TRBJ2-1, the V gene TRBV7-3; 9 bases are shared with TRBD2. The CDR3 runs 19 residues. Germline CDR1 reads SGHTA; CDR2 reads FQGTGA. Unmatched junction bases numbered 9, after V lost 0 bases and J lost 0 bases. CDR3 coding DNA: TGTGCCAGCAGCTTAACGGGAAGCGGGAGGCCCAGCTCCTACAATGAGCAGTTCTTC. This translates into CASSLTGSGRPSSYNEQFF.

This clonotype was seen a few times. The chain links TRBV9 to TRBJ2-1; D might be TRBD2 (6 bases). The germline V and J ends were trimmed by 4 bases and 7 bases, with 21 bases remaining between them. The germline gives CDR1 SGDLS, CDR2 YYNGEE. The CDR3 spans 16 residues. The CDR3 here is CASSLLSGAVGNEQFF. CDR3 DNA sequence: TGTGCCAGCAGCCTCCTTTCGGGAGCGGTTGGAAATGAGCAGTTCTTC.

This chain connects TRBV20-1 to TRBJ2-5, with a possible D match to TRBD1 (5 bases). CDR3 length: 14 residues. Germline V gene lookup returns CDR1 DFQATT and CDR2 SNEGSKA (reference sequence). The V gene lost 0 bases and the J gene lost 1 base, with 9 bases spanning the gap. Here the CDR3 reads CSARDRESQETQYF. The CDR3 DNA sequence: TGCAGTGCTAGAGACAGGGAATCCCAAGAGACCCAGTACTTC.